Listed below are T cell receptor beta chains from one sample, sequenced in a study of CD8+ T cells in alopecia areata. Here immunoSEQ multiplex PCR was the method, and the copy in TCRdb shows in-frame clones only, minus some. This table has around 140,000 clones, around 49% appearing once. The sequenced sample was CD4+ T cells sorted from blood, obtained at week 0. All receptors derive from a human donor with alopecia areata. Both conserved end residues are part of each CDR3. Fields, in order: D gene, V gene, clone size, J gene, CDR3 DNA, CDR3 protein. The D gene is left open where the match is weak. Expanded clones get a size class; other rows say once, few or many, or leave the size out.

-,TRBV29-1,-,TRBJ1-2,TGCAGCGTTGATGCCGGGGTGGGCTACACCTTC,CSVDAGVGYTF
-,TRBV7-6,-,TRBJ2-7,TGTGCCAGCAGCCCGGGGGGCCTCTACGAGCAGTACTTC,CASSPGGLYEQYF
-,TRBV5-1,-,TRBJ2-5,TGCGCCAGCTTCGGGGCAGCCAGCCTCGCACAAGGGGAGACCCAGTACTTC,CASFGAASLAQGETQYF
-,TRBV9,-,TRBJ2-6,TGTGCCAGCAGCGTAGATGTGGGGAGCGTCCTGACTTTC,CASSVDVGSVLTF
-,TRBV19,-,TRBJ2-6,TGTGCCAGTAGTATATTTCTCTCTGGGGCCAACGTCCTGACTTTC,CASSIFLSGANVLTF
TRBD1,TRBV29-1,few,TRBJ2-1,TGCAGCGGTAGGGACAGGGGAAATGAGCAGTTCTTC,CSGRDRGNEQFF
-,TRBV5-1,few,TRBJ2-5,TGCGCCAGCAGCCGCGCGACATTTCAAGAGACCCAGTACTTC,CASSRATFQETQYF
-,TRBV5-1,-,TRBJ2-7,TGCGCCAGCAATAGGCTGAGGTCCTACGAGCAGTACTTC,CASNRLRSYEQYF
-,TRBV30,few,TRBJ2-1,TGTGCCTGGAGACAGGAAACCCATGAGCAGTTCTTC,CAWRQETHEQFF
-,TRBV29-1,-,TRBJ2-3,TGCAGCGTCGCGGGAACCAGCACAGATACGCAGTATTTT,CSVAGTSTDTQYF
-,TRBV30,-,TRBJ2-3,TGTGCCTGGATCTTGGATCCCGATACGCAGTATTTT,CAWILDPDTQYF
TRBD2,TRBV4-3,few,TRBJ2-3,TGCGCCAGCAGCCTGGAGACTAGCGGTTACACAGATACGCAGTATTTT,CASSLETSGYTDTQYF
TRBD1,TRBV27,few,TRBJ1-2,TGTGCCAGCAGTTTAGGAGGACAGGGGGGAGCTAACTATGGCTACACCTTC,CASSLGGQGGANYGYTF
TRBD2,TRBV29-1,few,TRBJ2-2,TGCAGCGTTGAGGGCGGGAGAATGACCGGGGAGCTGTTTTTT,CSVEGGRMTGELFF
TRBD1,TRBV30,-,TRBJ2-7,TGTGCCTGGGAAGCGGGGACAGGGACCCTCGAGCAGTACTTC,CAWEAGTGTLEQYF
-,TRBV6-6,-,TRBJ2-2,TGTGCCAGCAGTTACTCGATGGTCGGGGAGCTGTTTTTT,CASSYSMVGELFF
-,TRBV5-4,few,TRBJ2-5,TGTGCCAGCAGCCCCAAGGGCTCACGGGGGCAAGAGACCCAGTACTTC,CASSPKGSRGQETQYF
-,TRBV15,-,TRBJ2-1,TGTGCCACCAGCAGAGACGGACTAAGCCAGTTCTTC,CATSRDGLSQFF
TRBD1,TRBV5-1,-,TRBJ2-7,TGCGCCAGCAGCTTCTCCGGGACAGGGGACTACGAGCAGTACTTC,CASSFSGTGDYEQYF
-,TRBV30,once,TRBJ1-1,TGTGCCTGGAGTGGGGGTTTCAACACTGAAGCTTTCTTT,CAWSGGFNTEAFF
TRBD1,TRBV2,-,TRBJ2-5,TGTGCCAGCAGTTCGGGACAGGGCGGGGAGACCCAGTACTTC,CASSSGQGGETQYF
TRBD2,TRBV5-1,once,TRBJ2-5,TGCGCCAGCAGCTACCAACTAGCGGGAGGGCCCGAGACCCAGTACTTC,CASSYQLAGGPETQYF
-,TRBV30,-,TRBJ1-5,TGTGCCTGGAGGCAGGGTGGAAATCAGCCCCAGCATTTT,CAWRQGGNQPQHF
-,TRBV6-5,-,TRBJ2-2,TGTGCCAGCAATCCTCTAAGCTCGAACACCGGGGAGCTGTTTTTT,CASNPLSSNTGELFF
-,TRBV7-8,few,TRBJ1-2,TGTGCCAGCAGCTTAGAAAGATCCCAAGCTGGCTACACCTTC,CASSLERSQAGYTF
-,TRBV28,few,TRBJ2-5,TGTGCCAGCAGTTCACCGAAAGAGACCCAGTACTTC,CASSSPKETQYF
-,TRBV9,-,TRBJ2-5,TGTGCCAGCAGCGATCAAGCGGCCCCGGGAGAGACCCAGTACTTC,CASSDQAAPGETQYF
-,TRBV30,-,TRBJ2-7,TGTGCCTGGACGAGGGGGTTTTGGAACGAGCAGTACTTC,CAWTRGFWNEQYF
TRBD2,TRBV7-9,-,TRBJ2-7,TGTGCCAGCAGCTTGGGAGGGGCGTACGTGTACGAGCAGTACTTC,CASSLGGAYVYEQYF
TRBD2,TRBV5-4,-,TRBJ2-3,TGTGCCAGCAGCTTCTCGGGGGGAGGAAGGACAGATACGCAGTATTTT,CASSFSGGGRTDTQYF
-,TRBV5-1,-,TRBJ2-1,TGCGCCAGCAGCTTGTTAAGGCCCGACAATGAGCAGTTCTTC,CASSLLRPDNEQFF
-,TRBV20-1,few,TRBJ2-5,TGCAGTGGAGGAGCAGAGACCCAGTACTTC,CSGGAETQYF
-,TRBV14,-,TRBJ2-6,TGTGCCAGCAGCCTTACAGGGTCGGGGGCCAACGTCCTGACTTTC,CASSLTGSGANVLTF
-,TRBV5-1,few,TRBJ1-5,TGCGCCAGCAGCCCCGGGGGGGGCAATCAGCCCCAGCATTTT,CASSPGGGNQPQHF
TRBD1,TRBV6-5,few,TRBJ1-2,TGTGCCAGCAGTCGACAGGGGGTAGCTAACTATGGCTACACCTTC,CASSRQGVANYGYTF
-,TRBV7-2,-,TRBJ2-1,TGTGCCAGCAGCTTTGACACAGGCTCTGAGGAGCAGTTCTTC,CASSFDTGSEEQFF
-,TRBV29-1,-,TRBJ2-2,TGCAGCGCAAACAAGATGAACACCGGGGAGCTGTTTTTT,CSANKMNTGELFF
TRBD1,TRBV30,-,TRBJ1-2,TGTGCCTGGAGCGACGGGACAGCCCCTGGGGGCTACACCTTC,CAWSDGTAPGGYTF
TRBD1,TRBV4-3,few,TRBJ2-6,TGCGCCAGCAGCCATCGGGACAGGGCCTCTGGGGCCAACGTCCTGACTTTC,CASSHRDRASGANVLTF
-,TRBV5-1,-,TRBJ2-1,TGCGCCAGCAGCGCCCAGGGTAATGAGCAGTTCTTC,CASSAQGNEQFF
-,TRBV20-1,-,TRBJ1-2,TGCAGTGCTAGGTACAGGGAAGGCTACACCTTC,CSARYREGYTF
-,TRBV18,once,TRBJ1-5,TGTGCCAGCTCAGAAGGGATTGATCAGCCCCAGCATTTT,CASSEGIDQPQHF
TRBD1,TRBV15,-,TRBJ1-2,TGTGCCACCAGCAGAGCTTCAGACAGGGCCTATGGCTACACCTTC,CATSRASDRAYGYTF
-,TRBV5-6,-,TRBJ2-3,TGTGCCAGCAGCTTCCGGACAGTACCCTCTATTGGTACGCAGTATTTT,CASSFRTVPSIGTQYF
TRBD1,TRBV25-1,-,TRBJ2-7,TGTGCCAGCAGGCCGGGACAGATACCTTCTGGCGAGCAGTACTTC,CASRPGQIPSGEQYF
TRBD1,TRBV7-2,-,TRBJ2-7,TGTGCCAGCAGCTTCCGGAGCGCAGGGGGTTCCTACGAGCAGTACTTC,CASSFRSAGGSYEQYF
-,TRBV7-8,few,TRBJ2-3,TGTGCCAGCAGCGAAGATACGCAGTATTTT,CASSEDTQYF
-,TRBV25-1,-,TRBJ1-1,TGTGCCAGCGCTTCCGGGCTGGGTACTGAAGCTTTCTTT,CASASGLGTEAFF
-,TRBV7-8,-,TRBJ1-1,TGTGCCAGCAAGGACAGTTACACTGAAGCTTTCTTT,CASKDSYTEAFF
-,TRBV29-1,-,TRBJ2-5,TGCAGCGTTGTGTCCGAGACCCAGTACTTC,CSVVSETQYF
-,TRBV30,-,TRBJ2-7,TGTGCCTGGGGACAGACCTACGAGCAGTACTTC,CAWGQTYEQYF
-,TRBV5-4,few,TRBJ1-4,TGTGCCAGCAGAAAAGCTGGGGCAACTAATGAAAAACTGTTTTTT,CASRKAGATNEKLFF
-,TRBV29-1,-,TRBJ2-5,TGCAGCGTCTCCTGGGGGGTTGGAGAGACCCAGTACTTC,CSVSWGVGETQYF